The 15 T cell receptor beta chains listed next were all sequenced from one sample in a study of identical twins. TCRdb recomputed calls from the 5' RACE reads with MiXCR, one row per CDR3 protein. The repertoire holds 500,000 or so distinct CDR3 sequences, with 20% to 25% as singletons. These data also featured in a second study, about T cells expressing NK-cell markers.

The material sequenced was CD4+ T cells sorted from blood. These receptor sequences come from a woman in her late teens or twenties in good health.

This clonotype was recorded a few times. This chain uses TRBV20-1 with TRBJ2-3; 8 nucleotides line up with TRBD2. Germline CDR1 and CDR2: DFQATT and SNEGSKA (reference sequence). This CDR3 is 14 amino acids long. V was clipped by 6 bases and J by 4 bases; unmatched bases: 9. Here the CDR3 DNA reads TGCAGTGCCTCAGCGGGAGCGGTCCCAGATACGCAGTATTTT. Amino acid sequence: CSASAGAVPDTQYF.

The V gene is TRBV2, the J gene TRBJ2-1; no firm D call. Trimming took off 6 bases at V and 14 bases at J, with 8 bases between the two ends. CDR3 size: 9 residues. Germline CDR1 is SNHLY and CDR2 is FYNNEI. CDR3 residues: CASRAREFF. The CDR3 DNA is TGTGCCAGCAGAGCTAGAGAGTTCTTC.

This chain connects TRBV29-1 to TRBJ1-2; D is uncertain. Between the trimmed V and J ends, which lost 4 bases and 2 bases, there was a span of 11 bases. This CDR3 is 13 amino acids long. The germline V gene has CDR1 SQVTM and CDR2 ANQGSEA. Written as DNA, the CDR3 is TGCAGCGTTGCCCAGGTTTTAAACTATGGCTACACCTTC. Residues: CSVAQVLNYGYTF.

This chain joins TRBV10-3 and TRBJ2-2; 7 positions agree with TRBD2. Losses at the gene ends were 6 bases for V and 0 bases for J; bases not matched to a gene: 1. The CDR3 covers 14 residues. Germline values: CDR1 ENHRY, CDR2 SYGVKD. The chain's CDR3 is CAISGTTNTGELFF. The CDR3 DNA is TGTGCCATCAGCGGGACTACGAACACCGGGGAGCTGTTTTTT.

This clonotype was counted a few times. This rearrangement joins TRBV20-1 to TRBJ2-3, with a possible D match to TRBD2 (6 bases). V dropped 5 bases and J dropped 7 bases, with 7 bases sitting between them. There are 10 residues in the CDR3. Germline V lookup: CDR1 DFQATT, CDR2 SNEGSKA (reference sequence). CDR3 amino acids: CSAGLNTQYF. The CDR3 coding sequence is TGCAGTGCTGGACTAAATACGCAGTATTTT.

This clonotype was detected a few times. This chain's CDR3 is CASSQSRAANYGYTF. In DNA, the CDR3 is TGTGCCAGCAGCCAATCAAGGGCGGCTAACTATGGCTACACCTTC. The rearrangement joins TRBV7-2 to TRBJ1-2, with D unresolved. V was pared by 5 bases and J by 0 bases, with 13 bases between. The CDR3 runs 15 residues. CDR1 is SGHTA and CDR2 is FQGNSA in the germline V gene.

The V call is TRBV5-6, the J call TRBJ1-5; the match to TRBD1 covers 8 bases. Germline CDR1 is SGHDT and CDR2 is YYEEEE. This CDR3 contains 15 residues. The ends lost 4 bases at V and 5 bases at J; junction bases unmatched: 8. The CDR3 region has the DNA TGTGCCAGCAGCCGACAGGGGCTAGTTCATCAGCCCCAGCATTTT. Amino acid sequence: CASSRQGLVHQPQHF.

The chain carries TRBV7-9 and TRBJ2-7, with a tentative D call TRBD2 (5 bases). CDR1 is SEHNR, CDR2 FQNEAQ, per germline (reference sequence). V was pared by 4 bases and J by 5 bases, with 15 bases between. This CDR3 comprises 14 residues. The CDR3 DNA reads TGTGCCAGCAGCTCCGGAGGAAGGTGGGACGAGCAGTACTTC. This sequence encodes CASSSGGRWDEQYF.

The table lists this clonotype with a few counts. The J gene is TRBJ1-2, the V gene TRBV12-3 or TRBV12-4; 12 bases match TRBD1. The trim removed 5 bases at V and 8 bases at J, leaving 12 bases unmatched. The CDR3 has 16 amino acids. CDR3: CASSQGQGALRSGYTF. The CDR3 nucleotides are TGTGCCAGCAGTCAGGGACAGGGGGCACTTAGAAGCGGCTACACCTTC.

In this sample, this clonotype turned up a few times. This sequence joins TRBV7-2 and TRBJ1-2; D remains ambiguous. Trimming took off 5 bases at V and 5 bases at J, with 21 bases between the two ends. The CDR3 is 16 residues long. Germline V gives CDR1 SGHTA, CDR2 FQGNSA. CDR3 nucleotides: TGTGCCAGCAGCGACCAGACGTGGTCTGCGAGATATGGCTACACCTTC. This codes for CASSDQTWSARYGYTF.

This clonotype was detected a few times. The rearrangement uses TRBV29-1 and TRBJ2-1, with D tentatively TRBD1 (5 bases). Germline-derived CDR1 and CDR2 are SQVTM and ANQGSEA. The CDR3 has 13 amino acids. The V end was cut by 1 base, the J end by 8 bases, with 12 bases between. The CDR3 nucleotides are TGCAGCGTTGAAGTAAACAGGCGCGATGAGCAGTTCTTC. As protein: CSVEVNRRDEQFF.

This clonotype was observed a few times. The chain joins TRBV5-6 to TRBJ1-2; D remains ambiguous. Germline V CDR1 and CDR2: SGHDT, YYEEEE. V was pared by 0 bases and J by 4 bases, with 10 bases between. The CDR3 is made up of 14 amino acids. The CDR3 sequence is CASSLDRHGYGYTF. In nucleotides, the CDR3 is TGTGCCAGCAGCTTGGATAGACATGGCTATGGCTACACCTTC.

The rearrangement uses TRBV24-1 and TRBJ2-1; 7 positions agree with TRBD2. Germline assignment: CDR1 KGHDR and CDR2 SFDVKD. With V trimmed by 3 bases and J by 5 bases, 6 bases remained unmatched. The CDR3 is 15 residues long. The CDR3 sequence: CATSDAAGMDNEQFF. DNA of the CDR3: TGTGCCACCAGTGATGCAGCGGGGATGGACAATGAGCAGTTCTTC.

CDR3 region: CASSLWTSAVDEQFF. CDR3 DNA sequence: TGTGCCAGCTCACTGTGGACTAGTGCTGTCGATGAGCAGTTCTTC. This chain joins TRBV18 and TRBJ2-1, with 7 bases lining up with TRBD2. Trimming took 4 bases from V and 8 from J; bases not matched to a gene: 11. CDR1 KGHSH and CDR2 LQKENI come from the germline V gene. CDR3 length: 15 amino acids.

The chain recombines TRBV12-3 or TRBV12-4 with TRBJ2-5, with D tentatively TRBD2 (5 bases). V lost 5 bases to trimming and J lost 6 bases, with 19 bases between them. CDR3 size: 15 residues. This CDR3 reads CASSPGGAAGKTQYF. Here the CDR3 DNA reads TGTGCCAGCAGTCCCGGAGGTGCCGCAGGAAAGACCCAGTACTTC.